This TCR beta chain was identified during a study of monozygotic twins with inflammatory bowel disease. Study results and limitations: Fewer shared clonotypes with others were found in IBD patients than in healthy twins, especially with disease activity.

Points on this clonotype: What it binds is not known.

The CDR3 is made up of 13 amino acids. The germline gives CDR1 SEHNR, CDR2 FQNEAQ (reference sequence). Samples each yielded cDNA through eight separate reactions. Reanalyzing the 5' RACE reads, TCRdb keeps one entry per CDR3 protein, without DNA. The specimen's table records roughly 320,000 distinct CDR3 sequences. This receptor was taken from a human donor with ulcerative colitis or Crohn's disease, or a healthy co-twin of an affected twin (not recorded which). This chain joins TRBV7-9 and TRBJ1-4. Sequenced input: blood. The CDR3 is CASSFPTREKLFF.